This T cell receptor beta chain was retrieved from a study of blood T cell repertoires in COVID-19. Some clones are missing from TCRdb's copy, which holds only in-frame ones; the method was immunoSEQ multiplex PCR. The sample lists 230,000 or so clones, more than 75% occurring once. Between the trimmed V and J ends, which lost 3 bases and 3 bases, there was a span of 12 bases. The CDR3 length is 14 residues. The germline gives CDR1 SGHNT, CDR2 YENEEA. The source of this sequence is a man aged 40-49 years with active or convalescent COVID-19. The genes are TRBV11-3 and TRBJ2-7, with D perhaps TRBD2 (6 bases). The sequenced sample consisted of peripheral blood. The CDR3 DNA follows: TGTGCCAGCAGCTTTAGTGGAGGGAGCTACGAGCAGTACTTC. It yields the protein CASSFSGGSYEQYF.